The 17 T cell receptor beta chains below were found in one sample sequenced in a study of T-cell reconstitution after alpha-beta-depleted transplantation in children. Unique molecular identifiers featured in how the TCRbeta library was prepared. TCRdb re-called the PCR reads with MiXCR, one entry per CDR3 protein. In the table there are hundreds of thousands of distinct CDR3 sequences, around a sixth of which are singletons. Source: PBMCs from the stem cell graft donor, taken from the stem cell graft. The receptors derive from a human donor who donated a stem cell graft to a child with acute myeloid leukemia.

In its sample, this clonotype was seen a few times. J is TRBJ1-2 and V is TRBV27, with D possibly TRBD1 on 6 matching bases. This CDR3 comprises 15 residues. The germline V gene has CDR1 MNHEY and CDR2 SMNVEV (reference sequence). V lost 6 bases to trimming and J lost 0 bases, with 14 bases between them. CDR3 residues: CASRYRQEPNYGYTF. CDR3 nucleotides: TGTGCCAGCAGGTACCGACAGGAACCTAACTATGGCTACACCTTC.

This clonotype was seen only a few times. The chain links TRBV29-1 to TRBJ1-2; TRBD1 agrees at 7 bases. Germline CDR1 is SQVTM and CDR2 is ANQGSEA. The length of the CDR3 is 14 residues. V shed 4 bases and J 4 bases; nucleotides not matched to a gene: 9. The CDR3 is CSVAVVGQSYGYTF. The CDR3 DNA follows: TGCAGCGTTGCTGTGGTGGGACAGAGCTATGGCTACACCTTC.

This clonotype was seen ten or more times. The chain joins TRBV20-1 to TRBJ2-3; D is possibly TRBD1 or TRBD2 (5 bases each). CDR1 is DFQATT and CDR2 is SNEGSKA in the germline V gene (reference sequence). V shed 5 bases and J shed 0 bases, with 9 bases lying between them. The CDR3 spans 13 residues. CDR3 amino acids: CSAGGRSTDTQYF. For the CDR3, the DNA is TGCAGTGCTGGGGGACGCAGCACAGATACGCAGTATTTT.

J is TRBJ2-3 and V is TRBV5-1; the D call may be TRBD1 or TRBD2 (5 bases each). V was clipped by 0 bases and J by 6 bases, with 20 bases between them. CDR3 size: 17 residues. In germline, CDR1 is SGHRS, CDR2 YFSETQ. The CDR3 region has the DNA TGCGCCAGCAGCTTGGGGATAGGGACGGGTCCTGAGGATACGCAGTATTTT. This sequence encodes CASSLGIGTGPEDTQYF.

Note on this clonotype: At one end, the junction sequence differs from germline, possibly due to a read error. The chain has TRBV24-1 and TRBJ1-1; TRBD1 aligns across 10 bases. This CDR3 comprises 17 residues. Germline V gene lookup returns CDR1 KGHDR and CDR2 SFDVKD. The CDR3: CATSDLRNRDRGTEAIF. CDR3 coding DNA: TGTGCCACCAGTGATTTACGAAACAGGGACAGGGGAACTGAAGCTATCTTT.

This clonotype was seen a few times. As the CDR3 is not closed by the conserved phenylalanine or tryptophan, this likely results from a read error. The DNA is left out, because the CDR3 cannot be placed on it with certainty; the CDR3 is given as TCRdb lists it. CDR3: CASSETGTGPLS. V usage is TRBV6-1 and J usage is TRBJ2-7; TRBD1, the table's D call, lacks a check against the DNA. CDR1 and CDR2 from the germline V gene are MNHNS and SASEGT. The CDR3 is 12 amino acids long, termini counted.

This clonotype turned up a few times. J is TRBJ1-6 and V is TRBV18, with D maybe TRBD1 (6 bases). CDR1 is KGHSH and CDR2 is LQKENI in the germline V gene. The ends were cut back, 0 bases at V and 7 bases at J, with 19 bases in the middle. The CDR3 spans 18 residues. CDR3 sequence: CASSPPRFSDSNNSPLHF. The DNA for the CDR3 is TGTGCCAGCTCACCACCCCGGTTTTCGGACAGCAACAATTCACCCCTCCACTTT.

The chain has TRBV11-2 and TRBJ1-5; D is ambiguous. Trimming stripped 2 bases from V and 0 bases from J, with 8 bases between. Germline V gene data show CDR1 as SGHAT and CDR2 as FQNNGV. The CDR3 loop spans 15 amino acids. As DNA, the CDR3 is TGTGCCAGCAGCTTAAATCTATATAGCAATCAGCCCCAGCATTTT. Its protein product is CASSLNLYSNQPQHF.

This clonotype was observed many times. V is TRBV5-6 and J is TRBJ1-1; D call uncertain. Germline V gene lookup returns CDR1 SGHDT and CDR2 YYEEEE. The CDR3 consists of 13 residues. The V and J ends lost 0 bases and 2 bases respectively, with 5 bases between them. CDR3: CASSLVDNTEAFF. As DNA, the CDR3 is TGTGCCAGCAGCTTGGTCGACAACACTGAAGCTTTCTTT.

This clonotype occurred many times. J is TRBJ2-5 and V is TRBV12-3 or TRBV12-4, with a tentative D call TRBD2 (6 bases). V lost 3 bases and J lost 2, with 10 bases in between. CDR3 size: 14 residues. The CDR3 spells CASSLWGDQETQYF. The CDR3 coding sequence is TGTGCCAGCAGTTTGTGGGGGGATCAAGAGACCCAGTACTTC.

This chain uses TRBV11-2 with TRBJ2-7; a possible D gene is TRBD1 (6 bases). Germline V CDR1 and CDR2: SGHAT, FQNNGV. CDR3 length: 14 residues. V lost 5 bases and J lost 4, with 15 bases in between. In DNA, the CDR3 is TGTGCCAGCAGCCCGCCGGGACAACCTTACGAGCAGTACGTC. Protein: CASSPPGQPYEQYV.

This clonotype was detected only a few times. This chain joins TRBV28 and TRBJ2-7; D is perhaps TRBD1 or TRBD2 (6 bases each). From germline, CDR1 is MDHEN and CDR2 SYDVKM. Trimming removed 6 bases at V and 3 bases at J, with 18 bases between. This CDR3 comprises 15 residues. CDR3 amino acids: CASRGGRGRFYEQYV. CDR3 coding DNA: TGTGCCAGCAGGGGGGGCAGGGGAAGGTTCTACGAGCAGTACGTC.

J is TRBJ2-1 and V is TRBV7-6, with TRBD2 as a possible D gene (6 bases). In germline, CDR1 is SGHVS, CDR2 FNYEAQ. Deletions cut 4 bases from V and 3 bases from J, with 19 bases between. This CDR3 has 17 residues. The CDR3 protein is CASSSRTIADLYNEQFF. The CDR3 DNA reads TGTGCCAGCAGCTCCCGGACAATAGCGGACCTCTACAATGAGCAGTTCTTC.

On this clonotype: A much larger clone sits a single nucleotide away, making a read error possible. This chain's CDR3 is CSAPQGVSIQPQHF. CDR3 sequence (DNA): TGCAGTGCTCCCCAGGGAGTGAGCATTCAGCCCCAGCATTTT. The chain has TRBV20-1 and TRBJ1-5; D might be TRBD1 (5 bases). This CDR3 has 14 residues. The V gene's germline CDR1 is DFQATT and CDR2 SNEGSKA (reference sequence).

CDR3 sequence: CASSSEDRRPLSGANVLTF. The CDR3 DNA sequence: TGTGCCAGCAGCTCAGAAGACAGGAGGCCTCTCTCTGGGGCCAACGTCCTGACTTTC. The chain joins TRBV11-2 to TRBJ2-6; weak D call: TRBD1 (6 bases). The CDR3 totals 19 residues. Germline CDR1 reads SGHAT; CDR2 reads FQNNGV. V shed 4 bases and J shed 0 bases, with 19 bases lying between them.

This clonotype was seen ten or more times. This rearrangement joins TRBV20-1 to TRBJ1-3, with D hard to call. The CDR3 is 11 amino acids. Germline lookup yields CDR1 DFQATT and CDR2 SNEGSKA (reference sequence). Deletions cut 3 bases from V and 6 bases from J, with 6 bases between. The CDR3 DNA reads TGCAGTGCTAGGGTAGAAAACACCATATATTTT. It translates to CSARVENTIYF.

About this clonotype: A much bigger clone sits one base away, suggesting this may be a read error. The rearrangement links TRBV7-8 to TRBJ2-2, with D possibly TRBD1 on 5 matching bases. Germline CDR1 reads SGHVS; CDR2 reads FQNEAQ. This CDR3 has 14 amino acids. CDR3 sequence (DNA): TGTGCCGACGCGGCCCCAGGGAACAACGGGGAGCTGTTTTTT. This sequence encodes CADAAPGNNGELFF.